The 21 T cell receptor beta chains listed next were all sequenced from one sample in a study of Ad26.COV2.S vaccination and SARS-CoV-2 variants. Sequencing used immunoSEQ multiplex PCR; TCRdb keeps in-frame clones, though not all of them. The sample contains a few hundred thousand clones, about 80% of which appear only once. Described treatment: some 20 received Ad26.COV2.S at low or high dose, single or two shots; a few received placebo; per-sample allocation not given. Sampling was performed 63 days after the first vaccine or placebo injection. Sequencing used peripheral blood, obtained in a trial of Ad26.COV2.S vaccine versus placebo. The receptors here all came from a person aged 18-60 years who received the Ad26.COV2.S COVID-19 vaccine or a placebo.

DNA for the CDR3: TGCGCCAGCAGCCAAGATCTATCGGGAGACTACGAGCAGTACTTC. Its translation: CASSQDLSGDYEQYF. The chain has TRBV4-1 and TRBJ2-7; TRBD2 is a possible D gene (6 bases). The germline V and J ends were trimmed by 0 bases and 3 bases, with 12 bases remaining between them. The germline V gene has CDR1 MGHRA and CDR2 YSYEKL. The length of the CDR3 is 15 residues.

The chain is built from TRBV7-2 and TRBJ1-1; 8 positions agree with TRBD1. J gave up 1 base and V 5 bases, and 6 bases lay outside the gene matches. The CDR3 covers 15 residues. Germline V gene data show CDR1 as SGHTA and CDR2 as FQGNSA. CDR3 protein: CASSLSDRGNTEAFF. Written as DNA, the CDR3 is TGTGCCAGCAGCCTTTCAGACAGGGGGAACACTGAAGCTTTCTTT.

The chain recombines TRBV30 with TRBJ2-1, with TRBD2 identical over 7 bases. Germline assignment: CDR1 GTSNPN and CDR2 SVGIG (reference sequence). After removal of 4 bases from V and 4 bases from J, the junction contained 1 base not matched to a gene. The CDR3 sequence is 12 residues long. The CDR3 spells CAWKLAYNEQFF. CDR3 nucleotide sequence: TGTGCCTGGAAACTAGCGTACAATGAGCAGTTCTTC.

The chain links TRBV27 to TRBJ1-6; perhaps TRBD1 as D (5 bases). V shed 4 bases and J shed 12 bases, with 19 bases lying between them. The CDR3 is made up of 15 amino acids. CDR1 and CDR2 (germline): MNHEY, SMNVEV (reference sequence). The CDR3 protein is CASSSYRGGRGPLHF. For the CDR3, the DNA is TGTGCCAGCAGTTCCTACCGGGGGGGTAGGGGACCCCTCCACTTT.

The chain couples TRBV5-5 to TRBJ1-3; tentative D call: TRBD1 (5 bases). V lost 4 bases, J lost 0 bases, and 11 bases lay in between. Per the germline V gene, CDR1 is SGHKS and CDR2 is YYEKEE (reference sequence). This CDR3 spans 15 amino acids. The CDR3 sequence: CASSATGTSGNTIYF. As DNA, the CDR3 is TGTGCCAGCAGCGCGACCGGGACCTCTGGAAACACCATATATTTT.

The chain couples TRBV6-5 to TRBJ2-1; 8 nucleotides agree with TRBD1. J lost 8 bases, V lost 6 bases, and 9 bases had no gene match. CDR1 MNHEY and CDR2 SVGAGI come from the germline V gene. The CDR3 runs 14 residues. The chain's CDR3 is CASRFRDRPHEQFF. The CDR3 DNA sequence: TGTGCCAGCAGATTCCGGGACAGGCCCCATGAGCAGTTCTTC.

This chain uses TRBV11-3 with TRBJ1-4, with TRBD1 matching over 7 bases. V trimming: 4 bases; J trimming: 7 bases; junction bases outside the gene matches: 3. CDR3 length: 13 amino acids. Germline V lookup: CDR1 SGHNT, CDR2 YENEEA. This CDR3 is CASSSTGVEKLFF. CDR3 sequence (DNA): TGTGCCAGCAGCTCAACAGGGGTTGAAAAACTGTTTTTT.

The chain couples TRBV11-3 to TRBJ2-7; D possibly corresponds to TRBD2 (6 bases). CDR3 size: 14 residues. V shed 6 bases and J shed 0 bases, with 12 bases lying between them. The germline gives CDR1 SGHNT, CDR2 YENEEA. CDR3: CASSPFGSSYEQYF. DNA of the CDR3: TGTGCCAGCAGTCCCTTCGGGAGCTCCTACGAGCAGTACTTC.

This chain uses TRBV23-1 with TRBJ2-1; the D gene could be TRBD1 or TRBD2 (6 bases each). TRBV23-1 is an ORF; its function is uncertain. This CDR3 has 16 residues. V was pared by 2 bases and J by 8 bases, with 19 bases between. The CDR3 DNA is TGCGCCAGCAGTCAAGGGGACATTGAGGAGGGCGATGAGCAGTTCTTC. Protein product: CASSQGDIEEGDEQFF.

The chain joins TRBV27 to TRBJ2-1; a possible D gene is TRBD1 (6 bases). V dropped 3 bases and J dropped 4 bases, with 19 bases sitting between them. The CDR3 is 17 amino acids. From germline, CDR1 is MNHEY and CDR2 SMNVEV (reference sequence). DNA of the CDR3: TGTGCCAGCAGTTTTACCCCAGGGGTCTCTAATTACAATGAGCAGTTCTTC. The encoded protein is CASSFTPGVSNYNEQFF.

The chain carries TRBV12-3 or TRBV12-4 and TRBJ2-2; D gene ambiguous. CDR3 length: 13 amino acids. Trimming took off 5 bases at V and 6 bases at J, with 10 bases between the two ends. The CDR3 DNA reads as TGTGCCAGCAGTCTCGTGGTATCCGGGGAGCTGTTTTTT. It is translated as CASSLVVSGELFF.

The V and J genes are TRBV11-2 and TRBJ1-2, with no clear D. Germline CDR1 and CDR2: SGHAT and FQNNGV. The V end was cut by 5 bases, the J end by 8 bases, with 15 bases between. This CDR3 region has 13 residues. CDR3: CASSPKTWGGYTF. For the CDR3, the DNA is TGTGCCAGCAGCCCCAAAACATGGGGAGGCTACACCTTC.

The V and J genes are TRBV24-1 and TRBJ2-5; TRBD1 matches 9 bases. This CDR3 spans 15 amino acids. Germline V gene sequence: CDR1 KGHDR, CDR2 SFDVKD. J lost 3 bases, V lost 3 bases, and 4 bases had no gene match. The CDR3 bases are TGTGCCACCAGTGATACCGGGACAGGGAAAGAGACCCAGTACTTC. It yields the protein CATSDTGTGKETQYF.

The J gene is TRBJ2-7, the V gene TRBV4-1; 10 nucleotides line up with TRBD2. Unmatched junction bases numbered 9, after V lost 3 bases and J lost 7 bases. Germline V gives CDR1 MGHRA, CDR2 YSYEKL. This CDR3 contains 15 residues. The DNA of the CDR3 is TGCGCCAGCAGCCAGAAACCGGGACTAGCGAGTGAGCAGTACTTC. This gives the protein CASSQKPGLASEQYF.

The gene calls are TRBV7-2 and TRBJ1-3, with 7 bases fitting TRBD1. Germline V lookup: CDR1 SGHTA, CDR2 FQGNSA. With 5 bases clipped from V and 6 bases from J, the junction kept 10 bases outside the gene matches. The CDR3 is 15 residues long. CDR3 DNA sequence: TGTGCCAGCAGCCAGGGGGGCCCGAGGGCAAACACCATATATTTT. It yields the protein CASSQGGPRANTIYF.

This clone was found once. The DNA of the CDR3 is TGTGCCAGCAGCCGGGACTACGAGCAGTACTTC. It translates to CASSRDYEQYF. V and J are TRBV5-6 and TRBJ2-7; perhaps TRBD2 as D (5 bases). V was trimmed by 4 bases and J by 3 bases, leaving 5 bases between them. Germline-derived CDR1 and CDR2 are SGHDT and YYEEEE. This CDR3 region has 11 residues.

The DNA for the CDR3 is TGTGCCATCAGTGAGTCGGTTAGCGGGGAGCAGTTCTTC. Encoded protein: CAISESVSGEQFF. J is TRBJ2-1 and V is TRBV10-3; 7 positions agree with TRBD2. V trimming: 0 bases; J trimming: 10 bases; junction bases outside the gene matches: 3. Germline V gene data show CDR1 as ENHRY and CDR2 as SYGVKD. The length of the CDR3 is 13 residues.

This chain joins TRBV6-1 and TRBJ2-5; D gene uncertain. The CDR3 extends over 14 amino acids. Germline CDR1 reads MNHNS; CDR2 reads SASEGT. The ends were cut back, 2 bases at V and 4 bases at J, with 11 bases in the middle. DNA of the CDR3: TGTGCCAGCAGTGAAAGATTCCGCGTAGAGACCCAGTACTTC. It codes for CASSERFRVETQYF.

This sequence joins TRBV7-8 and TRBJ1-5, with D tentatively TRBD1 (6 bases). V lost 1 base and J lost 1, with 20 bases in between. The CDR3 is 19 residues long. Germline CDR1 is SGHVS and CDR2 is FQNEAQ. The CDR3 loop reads CASSLVPRGARVSNQPQHF. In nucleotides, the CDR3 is TGTGCCAGCAGCTTAGTCCCCAGGGGTGCCAGGGTCAGCAATCAGCCCCAGCATTTT.

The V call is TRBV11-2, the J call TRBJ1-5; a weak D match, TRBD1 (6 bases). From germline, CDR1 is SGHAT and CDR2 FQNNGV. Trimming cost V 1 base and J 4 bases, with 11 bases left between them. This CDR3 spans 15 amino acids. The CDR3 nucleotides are TGTGCCAGCAGCTTAGCTGCAGGGGCGAATCAGCCCCAGCATTTT. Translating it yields CASSLAAGANQPQHF.

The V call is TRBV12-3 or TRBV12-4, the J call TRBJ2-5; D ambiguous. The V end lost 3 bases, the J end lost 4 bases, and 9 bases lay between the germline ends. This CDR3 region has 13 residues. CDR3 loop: CASSFAAPETQYF. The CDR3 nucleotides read TGTGCCAGCAGTTTCGCCGCCCCAGAGACCCAGTACTTC.